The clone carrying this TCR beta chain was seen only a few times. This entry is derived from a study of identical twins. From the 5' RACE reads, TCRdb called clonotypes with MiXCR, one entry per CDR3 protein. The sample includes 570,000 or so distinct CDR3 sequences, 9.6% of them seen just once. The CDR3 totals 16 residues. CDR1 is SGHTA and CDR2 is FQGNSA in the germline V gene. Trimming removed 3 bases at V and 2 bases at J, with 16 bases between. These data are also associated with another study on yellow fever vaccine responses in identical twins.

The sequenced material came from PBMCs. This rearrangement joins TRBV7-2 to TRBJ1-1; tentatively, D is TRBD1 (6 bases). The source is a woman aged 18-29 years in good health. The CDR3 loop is CASSFPNLRGNTEAFF. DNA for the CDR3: TGTGCCAGCAGCTTCCCAAACCTCAGGGGTAACACTGAAGCTTTCTTT.